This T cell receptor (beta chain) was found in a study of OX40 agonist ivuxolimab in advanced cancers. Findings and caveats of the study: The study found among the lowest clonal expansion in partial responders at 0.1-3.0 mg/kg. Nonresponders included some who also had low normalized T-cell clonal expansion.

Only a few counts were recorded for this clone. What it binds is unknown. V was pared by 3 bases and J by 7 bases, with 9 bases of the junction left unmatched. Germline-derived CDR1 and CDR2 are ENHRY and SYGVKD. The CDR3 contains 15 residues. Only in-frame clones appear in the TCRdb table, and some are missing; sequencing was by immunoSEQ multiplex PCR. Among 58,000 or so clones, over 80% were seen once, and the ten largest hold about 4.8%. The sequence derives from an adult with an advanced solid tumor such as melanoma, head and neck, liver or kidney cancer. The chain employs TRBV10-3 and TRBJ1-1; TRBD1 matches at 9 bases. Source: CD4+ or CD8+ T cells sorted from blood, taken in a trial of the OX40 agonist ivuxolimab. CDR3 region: CAISDPGTGRYEAFF. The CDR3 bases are TGTGCCATCAGTGACCCCGGGACAGGGCGATATGAAGCTTTCTTT.